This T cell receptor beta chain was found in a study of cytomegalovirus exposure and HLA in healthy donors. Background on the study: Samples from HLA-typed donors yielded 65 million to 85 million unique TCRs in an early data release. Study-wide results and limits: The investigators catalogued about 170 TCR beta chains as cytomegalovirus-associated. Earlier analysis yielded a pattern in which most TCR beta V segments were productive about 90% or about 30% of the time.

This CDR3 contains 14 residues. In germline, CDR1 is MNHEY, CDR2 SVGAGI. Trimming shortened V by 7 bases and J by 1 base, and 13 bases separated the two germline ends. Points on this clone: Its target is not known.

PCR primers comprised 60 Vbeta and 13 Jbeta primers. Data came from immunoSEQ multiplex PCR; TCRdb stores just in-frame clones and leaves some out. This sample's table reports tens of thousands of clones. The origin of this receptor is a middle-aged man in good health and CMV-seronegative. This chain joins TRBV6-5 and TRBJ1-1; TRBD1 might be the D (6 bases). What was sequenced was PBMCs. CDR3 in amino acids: CASNADRKNTEAFF. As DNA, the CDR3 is TGTGCCAGCAACGCCGACAGGAAGAACACTGAAGCTTTCTTT.